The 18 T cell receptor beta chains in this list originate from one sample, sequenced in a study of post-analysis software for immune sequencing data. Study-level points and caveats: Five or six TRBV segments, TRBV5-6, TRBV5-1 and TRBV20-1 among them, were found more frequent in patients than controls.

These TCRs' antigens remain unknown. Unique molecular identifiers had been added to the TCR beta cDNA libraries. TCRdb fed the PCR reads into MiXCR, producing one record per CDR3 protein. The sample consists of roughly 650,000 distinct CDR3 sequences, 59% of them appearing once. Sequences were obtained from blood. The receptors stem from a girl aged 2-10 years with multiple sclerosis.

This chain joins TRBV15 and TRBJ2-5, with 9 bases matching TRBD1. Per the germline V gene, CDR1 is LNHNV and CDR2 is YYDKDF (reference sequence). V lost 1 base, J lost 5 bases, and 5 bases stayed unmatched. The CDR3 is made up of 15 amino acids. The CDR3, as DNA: TGTGCCACCAGCAGAGGGGACAGGGACGCGGAGACCCAGTACTTC. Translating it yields CATSRGDRDAETQYF. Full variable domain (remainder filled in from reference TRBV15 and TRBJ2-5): DAMVIQNPRYQVTQFGKPVTLSCSQTLNHNVMYWYQQKSSQAPKLLFHYYDKDFNNEADTPDNFQSRRPNTSFCFLDIRSPGLGDTAMYLCATSRGDRDAETQYFGPGTRLLVL.

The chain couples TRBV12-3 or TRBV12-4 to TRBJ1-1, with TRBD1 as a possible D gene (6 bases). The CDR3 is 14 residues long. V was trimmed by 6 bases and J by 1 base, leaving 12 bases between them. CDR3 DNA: TGTGCCAGCAGACCTACGGACAGGAACACTGAAGCTTTCTTT. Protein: CASRPTDRNTEAFF.

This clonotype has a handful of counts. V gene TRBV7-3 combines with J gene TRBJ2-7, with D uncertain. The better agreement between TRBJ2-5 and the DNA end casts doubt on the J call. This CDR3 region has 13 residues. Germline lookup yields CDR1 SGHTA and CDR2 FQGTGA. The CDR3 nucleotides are TGTGCCAGCAGCTTAACCTTCGAAGAGACCCAGTACTTC. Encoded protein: CASSLTFEETQYF.

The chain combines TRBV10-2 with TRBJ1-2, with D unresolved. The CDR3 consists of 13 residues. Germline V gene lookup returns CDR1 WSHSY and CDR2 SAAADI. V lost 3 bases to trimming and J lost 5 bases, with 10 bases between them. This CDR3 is CASSDRVLYGYTF. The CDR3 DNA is TGCGCCAGCAGTGATAGGGTACTATATGGCTACACCTTC.

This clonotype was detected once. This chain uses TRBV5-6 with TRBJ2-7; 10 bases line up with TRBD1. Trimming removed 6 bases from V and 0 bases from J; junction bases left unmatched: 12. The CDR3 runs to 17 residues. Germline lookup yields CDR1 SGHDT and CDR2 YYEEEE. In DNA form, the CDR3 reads TGTGCCAGCAACAAATTAACGGGACAGGGGAGCTCCTACGAGCAGTACTTC. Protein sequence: CASNKLTGQGSSYEQYF.

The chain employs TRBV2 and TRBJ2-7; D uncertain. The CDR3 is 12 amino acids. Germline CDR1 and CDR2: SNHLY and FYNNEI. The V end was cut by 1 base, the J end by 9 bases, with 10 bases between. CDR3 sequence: CASSEVPLGQYF. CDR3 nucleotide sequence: TGTGCCAGCAGTGAAGTCCCTTTGGGGCAGTACTTC. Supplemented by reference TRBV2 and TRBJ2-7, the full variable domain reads EPEVTQTPSHQVTQMGQEVILRCVPISNHLYFYWYRQILGQKVEFLVSFYNNEISEKSEIFDDQFSVERPDGSNFTLKIRSTKLEDSAMYFCASSEVPLGQYFGPGTRLTVT.

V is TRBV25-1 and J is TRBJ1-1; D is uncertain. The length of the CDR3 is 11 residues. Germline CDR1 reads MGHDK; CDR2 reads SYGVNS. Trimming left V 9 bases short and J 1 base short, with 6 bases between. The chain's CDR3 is CASYQNTEAFF. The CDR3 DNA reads TGTGCCAGTTACCAGAACACTGAAGCTTTCTTT.

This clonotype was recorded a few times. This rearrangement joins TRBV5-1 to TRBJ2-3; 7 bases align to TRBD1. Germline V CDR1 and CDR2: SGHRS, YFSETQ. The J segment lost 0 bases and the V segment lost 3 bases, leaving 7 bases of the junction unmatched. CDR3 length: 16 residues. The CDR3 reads CASSSSTGSSTDTQYF. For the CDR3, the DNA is TGCGCCAGCAGCTCCTCGACAGGGTCTAGCACAGATACGCAGTATTTT. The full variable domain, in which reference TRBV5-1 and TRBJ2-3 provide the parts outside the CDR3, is KAGVTQTPRYLIKTRGQQVTLSCSPISGHRSVSWYQQTPGQGLQFLFEYFSETQRNKGNFPGRFSGRQFSNSRSEMNVSTLELGDSALYLCASSSSTGSSTDTQYFGPGTRLTVL.

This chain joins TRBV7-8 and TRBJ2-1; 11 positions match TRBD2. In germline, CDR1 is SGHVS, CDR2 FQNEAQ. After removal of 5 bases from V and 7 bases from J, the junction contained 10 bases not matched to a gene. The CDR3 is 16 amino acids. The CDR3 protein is CASSLLLAGVGNEQFF. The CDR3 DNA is TGTGCCAGCAGCCTACTACTAGCGGGAGTGGGAAATGAGCAGTTCTTC.

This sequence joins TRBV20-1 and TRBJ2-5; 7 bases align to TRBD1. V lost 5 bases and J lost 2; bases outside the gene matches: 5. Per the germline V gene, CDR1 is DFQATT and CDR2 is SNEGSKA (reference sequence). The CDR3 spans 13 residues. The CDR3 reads CSAHTGVQETQYF. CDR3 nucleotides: TGCAGTGCTCATACAGGGGTTCAAGAGACCCAGTACTTC.

CDR3 bases: TGTGCCAGCAGTTCTACGGAGGGAGAGTTCGGTTACACCTTC. This codes for CASSSTEGEFGYTF. The rearrangement links TRBV6-5 to TRBJ1-2, with unresolved D. V was pared by 4 bases and J by 11 bases, with 20 bases between. CDR1 MNHEY and CDR2 SVGAGI come from the germline V gene. The CDR3 is 14 amino acids.

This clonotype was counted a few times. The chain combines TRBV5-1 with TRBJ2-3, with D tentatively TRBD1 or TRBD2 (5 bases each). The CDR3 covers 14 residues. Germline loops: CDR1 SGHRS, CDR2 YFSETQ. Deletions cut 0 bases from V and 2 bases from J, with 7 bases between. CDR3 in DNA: TGCGCCAGCAGCTTGGACGGGACCACAGATACGCAGTATTTT. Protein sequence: CASSLDGTTDTQYF.

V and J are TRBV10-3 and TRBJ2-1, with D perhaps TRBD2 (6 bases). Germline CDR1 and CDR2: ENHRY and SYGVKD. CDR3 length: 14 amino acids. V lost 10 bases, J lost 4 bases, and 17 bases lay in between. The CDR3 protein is CATRSAGLYNEQFF. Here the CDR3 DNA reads TGTGCCACCCGATCAGCGGGCCTGTACAATGAGCAGTTCTTC.

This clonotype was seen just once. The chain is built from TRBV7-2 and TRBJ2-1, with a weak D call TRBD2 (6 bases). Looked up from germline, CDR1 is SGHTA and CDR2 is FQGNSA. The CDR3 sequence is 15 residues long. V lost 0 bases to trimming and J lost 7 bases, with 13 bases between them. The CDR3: CASSLAPAGSNEQFF. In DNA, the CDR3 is TGTGCCAGCAGCTTAGCCCCAGCGGGCTCAAATGAGCAGTTCTTC.

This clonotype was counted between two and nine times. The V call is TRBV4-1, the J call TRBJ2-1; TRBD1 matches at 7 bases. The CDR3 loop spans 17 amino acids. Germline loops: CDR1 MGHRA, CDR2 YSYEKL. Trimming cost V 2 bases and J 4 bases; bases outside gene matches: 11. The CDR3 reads CASSQIAGTESYNEQFF. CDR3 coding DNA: TGCGCCAGCAGCCAAATCGCCGGGACAGAGAGTTACAATGAGCAGTTCTTC.

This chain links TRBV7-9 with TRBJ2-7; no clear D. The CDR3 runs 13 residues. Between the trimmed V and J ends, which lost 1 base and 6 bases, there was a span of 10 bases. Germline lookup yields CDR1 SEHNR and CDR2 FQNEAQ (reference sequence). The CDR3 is CASSLVGVFEQYF. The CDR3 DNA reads TGTGCCAGCAGCTTAGTTGGGGTTTTCGAGCAGTACTTC. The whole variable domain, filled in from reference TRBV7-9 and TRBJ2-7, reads DTGVSQNPRHKITKRGQNVTFRCDPISEHNRLYWYRQTLGQGPEFLTYFQNEAQLEKSRLLSDRFSAERPKGSFSTLEIQRTEQGDSAMYLCASSLVGVFEQYFGPGTRLTVT.

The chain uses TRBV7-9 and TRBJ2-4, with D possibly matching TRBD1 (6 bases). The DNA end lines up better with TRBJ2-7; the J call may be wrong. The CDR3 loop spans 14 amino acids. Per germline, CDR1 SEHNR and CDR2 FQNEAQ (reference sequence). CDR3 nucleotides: TGTGCCAGCAGCAGACTTGTACAGGGTGGCGAGCAGTACTTC. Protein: CASSRLVQGGEQYF.

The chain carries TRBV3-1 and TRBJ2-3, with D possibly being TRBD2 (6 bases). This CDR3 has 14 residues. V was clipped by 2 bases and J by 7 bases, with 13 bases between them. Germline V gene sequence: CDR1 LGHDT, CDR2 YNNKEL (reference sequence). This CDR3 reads CASSQWGDPYTQYF. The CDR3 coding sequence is TGTGCCAGCAGCCAATGGGGGGACCCCTATACGCAGTATTTT.